This T cell receptor beta chain was recovered during a study of cytomegalovirus exposure and HLA in healthy donors. PCR amplification relied on 60 Vbeta primers (plus 13 Jbeta primers). The table came from immunoSEQ multiplex PCR; TCRdb's copy has only in-frame clones and leaves some out. The table lists roughly 190,000 clones, roughly four fifths of them singletons. The clonotype comes from a woman in her 30s in good health and CMV-seropositive. The specimen sequenced was PBMCs.

The CDR3, as DNA: TGCGCCAGCAGCCAAGGGCCTAGGGAGTACGAGCAGTACTTC. Amino acids: CASSQGPREYEQYF. The rearrangement joins TRBV4-1 to TRBJ2-7, with D perhaps TRBD2 (5 bases). V lost 1 base to trimming and J lost 4 bases, with 11 bases between them. CDR1 and CDR2 (germline): MGHRA, YSYEKL. The CDR3 spans 14 residues.